These 23 T cell receptor beta chains were sequenced from one sample in a study of cytomegalovirus exposure and HLA in healthy donors. The primer mix had 60 Vbeta and 13 Jbeta primers. TCRdb's copy holds only in-frame clones and misses some; the assay was immunoSEQ multiplex PCR. The record lists about 130,000 clones, of which the ten most abundant hold over 1.5%. Sample: PBMCs. The source of these receptors is a man between 18 and 35 years old in good health and CMV-seronegative.

This chain uses TRBV4-3 with TRBJ1-1; D call uncertain. Germline-derived CDR1 and CDR2 are LGHNA and YSLEER. CDR3 length: 13 amino acids. V shed 2 bases and J shed 0 bases, with 4 bases lying between them. Written as DNA, the CDR3 is TGCGCCAGCAGCCAACAAATGAACACTGAAGCTTTCTTT. Its translation is CASSQQMNTEAFF.

The chain combines TRBV7-3 with TRBJ2-5, with 9 bases aligning to TRBD1. Germline CDR1 SGHTA, CDR2 FQGTGA. Trimming removed 8 bases from V and 2 bases from J; junction bases left unmatched: 9. CDR3 size: 15 residues. The CDR3 DNA sequence: TGTGCCAGCTGGGAGAACAGGGGGCATCAAGAGACCCAGTACTTC. It codes for CASWENRGHQETQYF.

The chain links TRBV5-6 to TRBJ1-5, with TRBD1 matching over 9 bases. Trimming at V came to 0 bases and at J to 9 bases, leaving 10 bases not matched to a gene. The V gene's germline CDR1 is SGHDT and CDR2 YYEEEE. This CDR3 contains 16 residues. The CDR3 bases are TGTGCCAGCAGCTTGGGGACAGGGGCATTCGGTGGGCCCCAGCATTTT. Its translation is CASSLGTGAFGGPQHF. The full variable domain, with the rest looked up from reference TRBV5-6 and TRBJ1-5, is DAGVTQSPTHLIKTRGQQVTLRCSPKSGHDTVSWYQQALGQGPQFIFQYYEEEERQRGNFPDRFSGHQFPNYSSELNVNALLLGDSALYLCASSLGTGAFGGPQHFGDGTRLSIL.

The chain links TRBV7-9 to TRBJ1-4; 8 nucleotides align to TRBD1. The CDR3 runs 13 residues. V gave up 4 bases and J gave up 11 bases; unmatched junction bases: 6. Looked up from germline, CDR1 is SEHNR and CDR2 is FQNEAQ (reference sequence). The CDR3 nucleotides are TGTGCCAGCAGCTCAACAGGGGGGCAGAAACTGTTTTTT. Its protein product is CASSSTGGQKLFF.

This chain connects TRBV11-3 to TRBJ2-4; D remains unclear. CDR3 length: 13 amino acids. Germline V gives CDR1 SGHNT, CDR2 YENEEA. The germline V and J ends were trimmed by 0 bases and 10 bases, with 10 bases remaining between them. CDR3 amino acids: CASSLDAPRIQYF. CDR3 DNA sequence: TGTGCCAGCAGCTTAGATGCCCCGAGAATTCAGTACTTC.

The genes are TRBV7-2 and TRBJ1-5, with no clear D. Germline V gene lookup returns CDR1 SGHTA and CDR2 FQGNSA. This CDR3 region has 14 residues. Trimming left V 4 bases short and J 4 bases short, with 11 bases between. For the CDR3, the DNA is TGTGCCAGCAGCTCTAAGCTAGTTAATCAGCCCCAGCATTTT. Encoded protein: CASSSKLVNQPQHF.

The rearrangement uses TRBV5-1 and TRBJ2-3, with TRBD2 identical over 8 bases. CDR1 is SGHRS and CDR2 is YFSETQ in the germline V gene. The CDR3 spans 15 residues. The ends lost 2 bases at V and 4 bases at J; junction bases unmatched: 6. The DNA for the CDR3 is TGCGCCAGCAGCTTAGCGGGAGTCATCCCAGATACGCAGTATTTT. Protein: CASSLAGVIPDTQYF.

V usage is TRBV20-1 and J usage is TRBJ2-2, with D possibly matching TRBD1 (5 bases). The CDR3 is 11 amino acids. Between the trimmed V and J ends, which lost 0 bases and 14 bases, there was a span of 10 bases. Germline CDR1 and CDR2: DFQATT and SNEGSKA (reference sequence). CDR3 sequence: CSARDSQGLFF. The CDR3 nucleotides are TGCAGTGCTAGAGATTCCCAGGGTCTGTTTTTT.

The V gene is TRBV4-3, the J gene TRBJ1-1; unclear D gene. This CDR3 has 14 residues. The V gene's germline CDR1 is LGHNA and CDR2 YSLEER. The V gene lost 1 base and the J gene lost 6 bases, with 12 bases spanning the gap. CDR3 nucleotide sequence: TGCGCCAGCAGCCAAGTGAGGGTTGTCTCTGAAGCTTTCTTT. It specifies CASSQVRVVSEAFF.

The rearrangement uses TRBV18 and TRBJ2-1; 7 bases align to TRBD2. Per the germline V gene, CDR1 is KGHSH and CDR2 is LQKENI. The V and J ends lost 6 bases and 2 bases, in that order; junction bases with no gene match: 10. CDR3 length: 16 residues. The chain's CDR3 is CASSPLADPTYNEQFF. CDR3 coding DNA: TGTGCCAGCTCGCCGCTAGCGGACCCTACCTACAATGAGCAGTTCTTC.

The chain joins TRBV28 to TRBJ1-1; no definite D call. Germline CDR1 reads MDHEN; CDR2 reads SYDVKM. Trimming removed 2 bases from V and 7 bases from J, with 17 bases in between. CDR3 length: 15 amino acids. CDR3 residues: CASSLGQVLMSEAFF. The CDR3 nucleotides are TGTGCCAGCAGTTTAGGCCAGGTCCTGATGAGTGAAGCTTTCTTT.

The chain links TRBV14 to TRBJ2-2, with D possibly being TRBD1 (6 bases). V was trimmed by 4 bases and J by 6 bases, leaving 12 bases between them. Germline CDR1 reads SGHDN; CDR2 reads FVKESK. The CDR3 sequence is 14 residues long. This CDR3 reads CASSPRGHAGELFF. As DNA, the CDR3 is TGTGCCAGCAGCCCCCGGGGACACGCCGGGGAGCTGTTTTTT.

V and J are TRBV6-4 and TRBJ2-2; 8 bases agree with TRBD1. Unmatched junction bases numbered 7, after V lost 5 bases and J lost 5 bases. Germline-derived CDR1 and CDR2 are MRHNA and SNTAGT. CDR3 length: 15 residues. The CDR3 nucleotides read TGTGCCAGCAGTACCGGGACAGGCCCAACCGGGGAGCTGTTTTTT. It yields the protein CASSTGTGPTGELFF.

The V call is TRBV19, the J call TRBJ1-4; unclear D gene. The CDR3 contains 15 residues. Germline CDR1 and CDR2: LNHDA and SQIVND (reference sequence). V lost 5 bases and J lost 4, with 14 bases in between. DNA of the CDR3: TGTGCCAGTAGTGCCTCGATAGATTATAATGAAAAACTGTTTTTT. Its protein product is CASSASIDYNEKLFF.

The CDR3 is CASSDGYQETQYF. The CDR3 bases are TGTGCCAGCAGTGACGGGTACCAAGAGACCCAGTACTTC. The chain combines TRBV25-1 with TRBJ2-5; D unresolved. Trimming took off 3 bases at V and 0 bases at J, with 5 bases between the two ends. This CDR3 spans 13 amino acids. Per the germline V gene, CDR1 is MGHDK and CDR2 is SYGVNS. The whole variable domain, remainder taken from reference TRBV25-1 and TRBJ2-5, is EADIYQTPRYLVIGTGKKITLECSQTMGHDKMYWYQQDPGMELHLIHYSYGVNSTEKGDLSSESTVSRIRTEHFPLTLESARPSHTSQYLCASSDGYQETQYFGPGTRLLVL.

V and J are TRBV28 and TRBJ1-2; D is unresolved. There are 14 residues in the CDR3. Trimming left V 4 bases short and J 7 bases short, with 16 bases between. Germline V lookup: CDR1 MDHEN, CDR2 SYDVKM. The CDR3 sequence: CASSSHIPGTGYTF. The CDR3 coding sequence is TGTGCCAGCAGTTCACATATTCCAGGTACTGGCTACACCTTC.

V and J are TRBV19 and TRBJ1-5; D unresolved. CDR1 is LNHDA and CDR2 is SQIVND in the germline V gene (reference sequence). V was clipped by 3 bases and J by 0 bases, with 9 bases between them. The CDR3 length is 15 residues. The CDR3 region has the DNA TGTGCCAGTAGTATTATGGGAGTTAGCAATCAGCCCCAGCATTTT. Encoded protein: CASSIMGVSNQPQHF.

The chain uses TRBV7-6 and TRBJ2-1; 10 positions match TRBD2. V gave up 5 bases and J gave up 10 bases; unmatched junction bases: 17. The CDR3 totals 17 residues. Germline CDR1 reads SGHVS; CDR2 reads FNYEAQ. The CDR3 spells CASSPFPPSGSLREQFF. The CDR3, as DNA: TGTGCCAGCAGCCCATTCCCCCCTAGCGGGAGTCTCCGAGAGCAGTTCTTC.

J is TRBJ1-1 and V is TRBV7-9; 8 bases line up with TRBD1. The CDR3 is 12 amino acids. Germline CDR1 and CDR2: SEHNR and FQNEAQ (reference sequence). Trimming cost V 8 bases and J 6 bases; bases outside gene matches: 5. The CDR3 DNA sequence: TGTGCCAGCCAGGGGGCGAATTCTGAAGCTTTCTTT. It specifies CASQGANSEAFF.

This chain links TRBV10-2 with TRBJ1-1; tentative D call: TRBD1 (6 bases). The germline V and J ends were trimmed by 7 bases and 0 bases, with 12 bases remaining between them. The CDR3 spans 14 residues. Per the germline V gene, CDR1 is WSHSY and CDR2 is SAAADI. The CDR3 reads CASTKQGVNTEAFF. The CDR3 DNA follows: TGCGCCAGCACGAAACAGGGTGTGAACACTGAAGCTTTCTTT.

The J gene is TRBJ1-1, the V gene TRBV28; a possible D gene is TRBD1 (5 bases). V dropped 7 bases and J dropped 6 bases, with 18 bases sitting between them. The CDR3 contains 14 residues. Germline V gene lookup returns CDR1 MDHEN and CDR2 SYDVKM. The CDR3 spells CASTSPRGVAEAFF. The CDR3 DNA follows: TGTGCCAGCACCTCCCCTCGGGGGGTGGCTGAAGCTTTCTTT. Using reference TRBV28 and TRBJ1-1 for the parts outside the CDR3, the full variable domain is DVKVTQSSRYLVKRTGEKVFLECVQDMDHENMFWYRQDPGLGLRLIYFSYDVKMKEKGDIPEGYSVSREKKERFSLILESASTNQTSMYLCASTSPRGVAEAFFGQGTRLTVV.

The chain carries TRBV5-1 and TRBJ1-5, with TRBD1 matching over 8 bases. CDR1 and CDR2 from the germline V gene are SGHRS and YFSETQ. V was pared by 2 bases and J by 4 bases, with 5 bases of the junction left unmatched. This CDR3 has 15 residues. CDR3 bases: TGCGCCAGCAGCTTAGGGGACAGGATTAATCAGCCCCAGCATTTT. It encodes CASSLGDRINQPQHF. Combining the CDR3 with reference TRBV5-1 and TRBJ1-5 gives the whole variable domain KAGVTQTPRYLIKTRGQQVTLSCSPISGHRSVSWYQQTPGQGLQFLFEYFSETQRNKGNFPGRFSGRQFSNSRSEMNVSTLELGDSALYLCASSLGDRINQPQHFGDGTRLSIL.

The V call is TRBV7-3, the J call TRBJ1-6; D uncertain. This CDR3 has 17 amino acids. Deletions cut 5 bases from V and 2 bases from J, with 16 bases between. Germline V CDR1 and CDR2: SGHTA, FQGTGA. Here the CDR3 reads CASSRREGVTYNSPLHF. The DNA of the CDR3 is TGTGCCAGCAGCCGTCGAGAGGGTGTCACCTATAATTCACCCCTCCACTTT. The full variable domain, its missing parts supplied by reference TRBV7-3 and TRBJ1-6, is GAGVSQTPSNKVTEKGKYVELRCDPISGHTALYWYRQSLGQGPEFLIYFQGTGAADDSGLPNDRFFAVRPEGSVSTLKIQRTERGDSAVYLCASSRREGVTYNSPLHFGNGTRLTVT.